The 4 T cell receptor beta chains below come from one sample, sequenced in a study of T cell responses to AZD1222 COVID-19 vaccine. Libraries were prepared by immunoSEQ multiplex PCR; TCRdb keeps only in-frame clonotypes and omits some of them. The table has about 130,000 clones, around 85% seen once; the top ten hold about 1.6%. The sample was peripheral blood, taken on day 0 of AZD1222 vaccination. The receptors here all came from an adult in good health.

V and J are TRBV5-8 and TRBJ1-3, with D possibly being TRBD1 (5 bases). The length of the CDR3 is 14 residues. Per germline, CDR1 SGHTS and CDR2 YDEGEE. The ends were cut back, 4 bases at V and 4 bases at J, with 12 bases in the middle. The CDR3 nucleotides are TGTGCCAGCAGCCTTGCCGGGGCGGGAAACACCATATATTTT. Protein: CASSLAGAGNTIYF.

The chain uses TRBV3-1 (or the pseudogene TRBV3-2) and TRBJ2-4; TRBD2 agrees at 7 bases. Trimming took 6 bases from V and 6 from J; bases not matched to a gene: 11. This CDR3 has 15 amino acids. Looked up from germline, CDR1 is LGHDT and CDR2 is YNNKEL (reference sequence). CDR3 in DNA: TGTGCCAGCAGGGGCCGTGGACTAGAGGCAAACATTCAGTACTTC. This codes for CASRGRGLEANIQYF.

The chain joins TRBV6-1 to TRBJ1-5; D is ambiguous. The CDR3 contains 15 residues. With 3 bases removed from V and 2 bases from J, the gap between germline ends came to 11 bases. Germline CDR1 and CDR2: MNHNS and SASEGT. CDR3 bases: TGTGCCAGCAGTGATCGGCTGATAGGCAATCAGCCCCAGCATTTT. Amino acid sequence: CASSDRLIGNQPQHF.

V is TRBV10-3 and J is TRBJ1-3; D unclear. V lost 7 bases and J lost 1, with 5 bases in between. The CDR3 contains 12 residues. Germline values: CDR1 ENHRY, CDR2 SYGVKD. CDR3 region: CAITRSGNTIYF. The CDR3 DNA follows: TGTGCCATCACCAGGTCTGGAAACACCATATATTTT.